These T cell receptor beta chains were read from a single sample in a study of blood T cells in healthy people across ages. TCRdb re-derived calls from the 5' RACE reads in MiXCR, one entry per CDR3 protein. The sample records around 580,000 distinct CDR3 sequences, roughly 48% being singletons. Material for sequencing was blood. These receptors all stem from a man older than 75 in good health. Each CDR3 is given with its conserved first and last residue. D genes are given only for firm matches. A clone size is listed for some rows: how often the clone was seen (once, few, many), or a class if it is expanded.

v_call	clone_size	d_call	j_call	cdr3_nt	cdr3_aa
TRBV10-2	-	TRBD1	TRBJ2-5	TGCGCCAGCAGTGAGTTTTGGGACAGGGGGTCGGAGACCCAGTACTTC	CASSEFWDRGSETQYF
TRBV11-2	-	-	TRBJ2-1	TGTGCCAGCAGCTTCGAGGCGGACAGTTACAATGAGCAGTTCTTC	CASSFEADSYNEQFF
TRBV30	-	-	TRBJ1-6	TGTGCCTGGAGTAGCGGAGACCCGAATTCACCCCTCCACTTT	CAWSSGDPNSPLHF
TRBV7-2	-	-	TRBJ2-7	TGTGCCAGCAGCGTCATGGGTGCTTGGCGGGCGTCATACTACGAGCAGTACTTC	CASSVMGAWRASYYEQYF
TRBV20-1	-	-	TRBJ2-7	TGCAGTGCTAGAGGACTGGGGCAGGGCTACGAGCAGTACTTC	CSARGLGQGYEQYF
TRBV15	-	-	TRBJ2-3	TGTGCCACCAGCAGAGAGACTAGCACAGATACGCAGTATTTT	CATSRETSTDTQYF
TRBV9	-	-	TRBJ2-1	TGTGCCAGCCCGGGGGACTCGATTTCGTACAATGAGCAGTTCTTC	CASPGDSISYNEQFF
TRBV20-1	-	TRBD2	TRBJ2-1	TGCAGTGCAATGCCGGGACTAGCACCCCACAATGAGCAGTTCTTC	CSAMPGLAPHNEQFF
TRBV11-2	-	-	TRBJ2-7	TGTGCCAGCAGTCCTGGATGGCTGGGGCCCTACGAGCAGTACTTC	CASSPGWLGPYEQYF
TRBV5-1	few	TRBD2	TRBJ2-1	TGCGCCAGCAGCTTGGCCCCGGCGGGAGGGCCCGGCGATGAGCAGTTCTTC	CASSLAPAGGPGDEQFF
TRBV20-1	-	TRBD1	TRBJ2-5	TGCAGTGCTAGAGAGGGGACAGGGGGCAGGAATGAGCAGTACTTC	CSAREGTGGRNEQYF
TRBV5-6	-	-	TRBJ2-1	TGTGCCAGCAGCTTGGTGGGGGGCCAATACAATGAGCAGTTCTTC	CASSLVGGQYNEQFF
TRBV20-1	few	-	TRBJ2-7	TGCAGTGCTAGAGCAGGGTCCCACGAGCAGTACTTC	CSARAGSHEQYF
TRBV11-2	-	TRBD2	TRBJ2-1	TGTGCCAGCAGCTTACGCGCTAGCGGGACCCCATACAATGAGCAGTTCTTC	CASSLRASGTPYNEQFF
TRBV12-3/TRBV12-4	-	TRBD1	TRBJ2-7	TGTGCCAGCAGTGCCGGGACAGCCTCCTACGAGCAGTACTTC	CASSAGTASYEQYF
TRBV20-1	-	-	TRBJ1-6	TGCAGTGCCCTAGAAAGAGGTCATTCACCCCTCCACTTT	CSALERGHSPLHF
TRBV7-2	-	-	TRBJ2-3	TGTGCCAGCAGCTTAGAAAGGAGAGGGGGGTCTGATACGCAGTATTTT	CASSLERRGGSDTQYF
TRBV7-9	many	TRBD2	TRBJ2-7	TGTGCCAGCAGCTTCGGGGGGAGATCCTACGAGCAGTACTTC	CASSFGGRSYEQYF
TRBV6-6	-	TRBD2	TRBJ2-5	TGTGCCAGCAGTCGTCAGCGGGAGGGGGGGACCCAGTACTTC	CASSRQREGGTQYF
TRBV20-1	-	TRBD1	TRBJ2-3	TGCAGTGCTAGGGCCGAGACAGGGACGGATACGCAGTATTTT	CSARAETGTDTQYF
TRBV7-2	-	-	TRBJ2-3	TGTGCCAGCAGCGCCCGCGTAGCGAGCCCTAGCACAGAGACGCAGTATTTT	CASSARVASPSTETQYF
TRBV12-3/TRBV12-4	-	-	TRBJ1-6	TGTGCCAGCAGTTCCGGGGCAGGTGGGACCTATAATTCACCCCTCCACTTT	CASSSGAGGTYNSPLHF
TRBV4-1	few	TRBD1	TRBJ2-6	TGCGCCAGCAGCCTAGACGGAACAGGGGGGCTTGCCAACGTCCTGACTTTC	CASSLDGTGGLANVLTF
TRBV20-1	-	-	TRBJ1-4	TGCAGTGCTAGCCGACCCGAAAAACTGTTTTTT	CSASRPEKLFF
TRBV24-1	-	-	TRBJ2-3	TGTGCCACCAGTGAAACGACGAGGGATACGCAGTATTTT	CATSETTRDTQYF
TRBV9	-	-	TRBJ1-6	TGTGCCAGCAGCCCTACAGCAAATGATTCACCCCTCCACTTT	CASSPTANDSPLHF
TRBV29-1	few	-	TRBJ2-1	TGCAGCGTTGCGCTAGCAGGGTTGAATGAGCAGTTCTTC	CSVALAGLNEQFF
TRBV7-9	-	TRBD2	TRBJ2-1	TGTGCCAGCAGCTTATTGGGACTAGCTACTAATGAGCATTTCTTC	CASSLLGLATNEHFF
TRBV29-1	many	-	TRBJ2-4	TGCAGCGGCAAAGGTCTAGCCAAAAACATTCAGTACTTC	CSGKGLAKNIQYF
TRBV20-1	few	TRBD2	TRBJ2-3	TGCAGTGCAAGAGCGGAGCGGGGGAGCACAGATACGCAGTATTTT	CSARAERGSTDTQYF
TRBV6-2/TRBV6-3	-	TRBD2	TRBJ2-5	TGTGCCAGCAGCCTCGGGACTAGCGGGAGAGGCCAGTACTTC	CASSLGTSGRGQYF
TRBV4-3	few	-	TRBJ2-7	TGCGCCAGCAGCCAAGATTTCCCCAGCTCCTACGAGCAGTACTTC	CASSQDFPSSYEQYF
TRBV28	-	-	TRBJ1-4	TGTGCCAGCAGCCGAACGGCCGGGGGGCTTGGGGAAAAACTGTTTTTT	CASSRTAGGLGEKLFF
TRBV4-1	once	-	TRBJ2-4	TGCGCCAGCAGCCCCTTTGAGATAGCCAAAAACATTCAGTACTTC	CASSPFEIAKNIQYF
TRBV7-2	once	-	TRBJ2-1	TGTGCCAGCAGCTTAAGGCGGGGGCAGTTCTTC	CASSLRRGQFF
TRBV18	few	-	TRBJ2-5	TGTGCCAGCTCACCACCTACGGAGACCCAGTACTTC	CASSPPTETQYF
TRBV4-3	-	-	TRBJ1-5	TGCGCCAGCAGCCCCAGTGTGGATCCGGGACAGCCCCAGCATTTT	CASSPSVDPGQPQHF
TRBV2	-	-	TRBJ2-7	TGTGCCAGCAGTTGGGGGGCAGGGGAGATGAATGAGCAGTACTTC	CASSWGAGEMNEQYF
TRBV7-2	-	-	TRBJ2-7	TGTGCCAGCAGCTTAACGGACCAGGGCTACGAGCAGTACTTC	CASSLTDQGYEQYF
TRBV28	-	-	TRBJ2-3	TGTGCCAGCAGACGCAACCCAGGGCAGGGCACAGATACGCAGTATTTT	CASRRNPGQGTDTQYF
TRBV12-3/TRBV12-4	few	-	TRBJ2-1	TGTGCCAGCAGTTTTTGGGGTCAGGAGAATGAGCAGTTCTTC	CASSFWGQENEQFF
TRBV20-1	-	TRBD1	TRBJ2-7	TGCAGTGCTAGCCAAGGGACAGGGGGCTACGAGCAGTACTTC	CSASQGTGGYEQYF
TRBV6-6	many	-	TRBJ1-1	TGTGCCAGCAGCCTGGAGCCGAACACTGAAGCTTTCTTT	CASSLEPNTEAFF
TRBV6-5	many	-	TRBJ1-2	TGTGCCAGCAGTTACTGGTCCGGGGGGGGAGCTAACTATGGCTACACCTTC	CASSYWSGGGANYGYTF
TRBV18	-	-	TRBJ1-2	TGTGCCAGCTCATGGGACAAGCTAAACTATGGCTACACCTTC	CASSWDKLNYGYTF
TRBV4-1	-	-	TRBJ2-7	TGCGCCAGCAGCCAAGCTTGGGACGGGTCCTACGAGCAGTACTTC	CASSQAWDGSYEQYF
TRBV29-1	-	-	TRBJ2-5	TGCAGCGTGAGCCAGGGGTCCGAGACCCAGTACTTC	CSVSQGSETQYF
TRBV5-8	-	-	TRBJ2-4	TGTGCCAGCAGCGTTCACAGGGTCGGGAACTACGAGCGGTACTTC	CASSVHRVGNYERYF
TRBV20-1	-	TRBD1	TRBJ1-2	TGCAGTGCAAGGGGACAGGGAGAATATGGCTACACCTTC	CSARGQGEYGYTF
TRBV7-9	-	TRBD1	TRBJ1-1	TGTGCCAGCAGCCCATCAGCAGGGGGGTCTTTAGAAGCTTTCTTT	CASSPSAGGSLEAFF
TRBV6-2/TRBV6-3	-	-	TRBJ1-2	TGTGCCAGCAGTTACTCGTCGGCGAACTATGGCTACACCTTC	CASSYSSANYGYTF
TRBV6-2/TRBV6-3	-	TRBD2	TRBJ2-4	TGTGCCAGCAGCCTCTGGACTAGCCGCGGGGCCAAAAACATTCAGTACTTC	CASSLWTSRGAKNIQYF
TRBV6-5	-	TRBD2	TRBJ2-1	TGTGCCAGCCGGGGCAGCGGGAGGGCAAATGAGCAGTTCTTC	CASRGSGRANEQFF